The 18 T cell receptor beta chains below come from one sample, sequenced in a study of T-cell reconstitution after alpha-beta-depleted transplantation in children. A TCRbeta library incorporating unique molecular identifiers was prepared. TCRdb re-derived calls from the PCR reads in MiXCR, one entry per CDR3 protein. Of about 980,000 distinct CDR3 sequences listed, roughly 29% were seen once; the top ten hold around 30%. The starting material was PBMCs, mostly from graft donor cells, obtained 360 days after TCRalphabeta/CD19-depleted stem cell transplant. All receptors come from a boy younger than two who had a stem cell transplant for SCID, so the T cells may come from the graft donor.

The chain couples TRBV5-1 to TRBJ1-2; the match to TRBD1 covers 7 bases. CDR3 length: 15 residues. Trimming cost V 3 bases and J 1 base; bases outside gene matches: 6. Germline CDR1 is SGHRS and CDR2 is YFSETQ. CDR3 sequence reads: CASSSSQGDNYGYTF. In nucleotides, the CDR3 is TGCGCCAGCAGCTCCAGCCAGGGGGATAACTATGGCTACACCTTC.

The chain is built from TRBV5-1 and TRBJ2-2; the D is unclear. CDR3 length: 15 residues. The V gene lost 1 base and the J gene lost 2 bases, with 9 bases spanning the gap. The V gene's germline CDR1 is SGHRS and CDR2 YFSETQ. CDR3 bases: TGCGCCAGCAGCTTGTTTGTTCTAAACACCGGGGAGCTGTTTTTT. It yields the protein CASSLFVLNTGELFF.

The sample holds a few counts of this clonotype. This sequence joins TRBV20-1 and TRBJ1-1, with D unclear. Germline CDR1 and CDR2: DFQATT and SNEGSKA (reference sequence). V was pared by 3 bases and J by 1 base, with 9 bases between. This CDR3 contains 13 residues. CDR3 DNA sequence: TGCAGTGCTAGGTTGACGGCGAACACTGAAGCTTTCTTT. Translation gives CSARLTANTEAFF.

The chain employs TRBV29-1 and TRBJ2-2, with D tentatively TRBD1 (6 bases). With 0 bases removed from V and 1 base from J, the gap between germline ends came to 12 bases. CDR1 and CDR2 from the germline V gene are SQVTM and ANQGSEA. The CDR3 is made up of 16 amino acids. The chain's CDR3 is CSVEETGTLNTGELFF. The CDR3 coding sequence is TGCAGCGTTGAAGAGACCGGGACACTGAACACCGGGGAGCTGTTTTTT.

The CDR3 region has the DNA TGTGCCAGCAGCGATACCGGACTATTCAGGAACACTGAAGCTTTCTTT. It translates to CASSDTGLFRNTEAFF. The chain joins TRBV6-2 or TRBV6-3 to TRBJ1-1; D gene ambiguous. With 6 bases removed from V and 1 base from J, the gap between germline ends came to 18 bases. This CDR3 region has 16 residues. Germline V gene data show CDR1 as MNHEY and CDR2 as SVGEGT.

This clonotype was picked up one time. The CDR3 reads CASSLAQGTYGYTF. CDR3 coding DNA: TGTGCCAGCAGCTTAGCTCAGGGGACCTATGGCTACACCTTC. The chain recombines TRBV7-9 with TRBJ1-2; D is perhaps TRBD1 (6 bases). CDR1 is SEHNR, CDR2 FQNEAQ, per germline (reference sequence). The CDR3 length is 14 residues. The V gene lost 0 bases and the J gene lost 4 bases, with 9 bases spanning the gap.

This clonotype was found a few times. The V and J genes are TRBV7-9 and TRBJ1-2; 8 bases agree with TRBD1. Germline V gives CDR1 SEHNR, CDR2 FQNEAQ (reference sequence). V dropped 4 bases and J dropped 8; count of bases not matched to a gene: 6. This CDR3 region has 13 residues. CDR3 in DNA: TGTGCCAGCAGCTCGACAGGGGTCGGAGGCTACACCTTC. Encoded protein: CASSSTGVGGYTF.

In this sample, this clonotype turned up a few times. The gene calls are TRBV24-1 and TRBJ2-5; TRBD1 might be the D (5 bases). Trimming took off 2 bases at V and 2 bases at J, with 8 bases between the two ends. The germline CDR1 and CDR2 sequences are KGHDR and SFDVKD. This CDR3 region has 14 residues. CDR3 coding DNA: TGTGCCACCAGTGATTCAGGGCATCAAGAGACCCAGTACTTC. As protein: CATSDSGHQETQYF.

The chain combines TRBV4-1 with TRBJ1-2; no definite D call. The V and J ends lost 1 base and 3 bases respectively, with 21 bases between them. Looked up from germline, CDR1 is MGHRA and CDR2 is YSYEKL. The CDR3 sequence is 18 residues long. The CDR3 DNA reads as TGCGCCAGCAGCCAAGGCTCCGGAACGATTAGGGAGCACTATGGCTACACCTTC. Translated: CASSQGSGTIREHYGYTF.

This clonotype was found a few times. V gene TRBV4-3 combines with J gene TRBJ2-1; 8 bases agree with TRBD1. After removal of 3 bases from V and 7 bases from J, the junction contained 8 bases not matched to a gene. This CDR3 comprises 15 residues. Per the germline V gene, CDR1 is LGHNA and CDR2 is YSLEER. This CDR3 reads CASSHRGLLENEQFF. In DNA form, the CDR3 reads TGCGCCAGCAGCCACAGGGGGCTGCTTGAAAATGAGCAGTTCTTC.

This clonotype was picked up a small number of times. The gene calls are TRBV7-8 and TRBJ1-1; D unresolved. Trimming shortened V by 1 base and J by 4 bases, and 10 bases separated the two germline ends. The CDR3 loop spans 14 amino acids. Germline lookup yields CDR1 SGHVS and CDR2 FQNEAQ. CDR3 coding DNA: TGTGCCAGCAGCTTAGGCCTTAGCGGCACTGAAGCTTTCTTT. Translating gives CASSLGLSGTEAFF.

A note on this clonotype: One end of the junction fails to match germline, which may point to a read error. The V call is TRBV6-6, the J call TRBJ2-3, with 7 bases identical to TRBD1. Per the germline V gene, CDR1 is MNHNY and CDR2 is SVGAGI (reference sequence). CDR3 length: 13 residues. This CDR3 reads CASSRQTGALGDF. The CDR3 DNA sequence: TGTGCCAGCAGTCGGCAAACAGGGGCCCTCGGGGATTTT.

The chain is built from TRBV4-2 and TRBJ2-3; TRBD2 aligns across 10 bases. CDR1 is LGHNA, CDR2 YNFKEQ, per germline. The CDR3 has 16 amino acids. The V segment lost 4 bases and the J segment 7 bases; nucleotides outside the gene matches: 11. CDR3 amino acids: CASSPATSGGANTQYF. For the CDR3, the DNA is TGTGCCAGCAGCCCCGCGACGAGCGGGGGGGCGAATACGCAGTATTTT.

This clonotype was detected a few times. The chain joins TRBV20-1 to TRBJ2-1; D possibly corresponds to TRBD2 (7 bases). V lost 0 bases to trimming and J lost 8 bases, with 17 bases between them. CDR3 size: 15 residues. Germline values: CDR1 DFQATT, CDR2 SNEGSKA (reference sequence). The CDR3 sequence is CSARDGRGGWDEQFF. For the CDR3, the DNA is TGCAGTGCTAGAGATGGAAGGGGGGGCTGGGATGAGCAGTTCTTC.

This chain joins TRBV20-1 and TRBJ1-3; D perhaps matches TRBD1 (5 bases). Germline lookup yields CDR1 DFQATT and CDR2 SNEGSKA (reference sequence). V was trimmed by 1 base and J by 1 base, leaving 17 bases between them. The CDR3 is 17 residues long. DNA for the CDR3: TGCAGTGCTAGAGCGCGGGGCAACAGGTCTTCTGGAAACACCATATATTTT. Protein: CSARARGNRSSGNTIYF.

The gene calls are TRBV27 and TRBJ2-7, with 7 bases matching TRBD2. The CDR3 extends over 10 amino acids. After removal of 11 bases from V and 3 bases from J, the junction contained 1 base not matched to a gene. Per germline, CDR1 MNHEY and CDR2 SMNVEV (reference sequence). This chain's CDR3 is CAAGVYEQYF. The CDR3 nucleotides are TGTGCCGCGGGGGTCTACGAGCAGTACTTC.

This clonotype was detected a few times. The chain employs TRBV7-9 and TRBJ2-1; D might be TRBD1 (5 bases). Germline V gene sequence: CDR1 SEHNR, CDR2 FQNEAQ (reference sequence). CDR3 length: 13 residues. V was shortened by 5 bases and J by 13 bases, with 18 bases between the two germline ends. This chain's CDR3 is CASSPPARVGQFF. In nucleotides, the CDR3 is TGTGCCAGCAGCCCCCCCGCCAGGGTCGGACAGTTCTTC.

DNA of the CDR3: TGTGCCAGCAGTGCGGCACAGGGGGCTAGTGGGTTGGCCCAGCATTTT. Residues: CASSAAQGASGLAQHF. The chain carries TRBV12-3 or TRBV12-4 and TRBJ1-5, with 9 bases fitting TRBD1. With V trimmed by 5 bases and J by 11 bases, 16 bases remained unmatched. The CDR3 extends over 16 amino acids.